The TCR beta chain under discussion was sequenced for a study of long-term antiretroviral therapy in people with HIV. Study-wide findings and caveats: Diversity measured after ART increased yet remained under transplant donor controls.

The study used samples holding about 0.85-10 million cryopreserved PBMC before DNA extraction. This was the immunoSEQ v3.0 assay at survey level. The data were produced by immunoSEQ multiplex PCR, yet TCRdb's version contains in-frame clones alone and is incomplete. The data hold around 40,000 clones, with roughly 85% observed a single time. The CDR3 consists of 15 residues. With 4 bases removed from V and 3 bases from J, the gap between germline ends came to 17 bases. The germline V gene encodes CDR1 SGDLS and CDR2 YYNGEE. On this clone: The antigen is not known.

V and J are TRBV9 and TRBJ2-7, with D perhaps assigned TRBD1 or TRBD2 (7 bases each). Specimen: unsorted PBMCs, collected 2.2 years after starting antiretroviral therapy. The sequence came from a man aged 18 to 29 with HIV. CDR3 in DNA: TGTGCCAGCAGCCCCCGGGGAGGGGGCAGCTACGAGCAGTACTTC. Translated, it gives CASSPRGGGSYEQYF.